This TCR beta chain appears in the sequencing data of a study of blood T cells in healthy people across ages. Points from the study as a whole: Roughly linear age-related decline in beta diversity appeared, significant by age about 40.

With 2 bases clipped from V and 14 bases from J, the junction kept 10 bases outside the gene matches. The germline V gene has CDR1 SGDLS and CDR2 YYNGEE. The CDR3 has 14 amino acids. Per-sample PBMC isolation yielded at least 7 million cells. A remark on this clonotype: What it recognizes is unknown.

For the second PCR, which ran for 7 to 11 cycles, a sample-barcoded 5' primer and a J-beta primer mix were used. Individual samples furnished no less than 2.5 million CDR3-containing paired-end reads apiece. MiXCR, applied by TCRdb to the 5' RACE reads, yields one record per CDR3 protein. The sample includes almost 800,000 distinct CDR3 sequences, 58% of them seen just once. Sequencing was performed on blood. The chain employs TRBV9 and TRBJ2-1; 10 nucleotides align to TRBD1. This clonotype originated in a man aged 25 to 40 in good health. The CDR3 is CASSVRDRGGIKFF. The DNA of the CDR3 is TGTGCCAGCAGCGTCAGGGACAGGGGAGGGATAAAGTTCTTC. Full variable domain (remainder filled in from reference TRBV9 and TRBJ2-1): DSGVTQTPKHLITATGQRVTLRCSPRSGDLSVYWYQQSLDQGLQFLIQYYNGEERAKGNILERFSAQQFPDLHSELNLSSLELGDSALYFCASSVRDRGGIKFFGPGTRLTVL.